Following are 23 T cell receptor beta chains from one sample sequenced in a study of control samples from healthy donors and cancer patients. Clones were read by immunoSEQ multiplex PCR, and TCRdb kept only the in-frame ones, dropping some. The data contain roughly 100,000 clones, roughly four fifths of them singletons. The sample was blood. Receptors originate from a woman aged 45-60 years in good health.

On this clone: At the DNA level, this CDR3 is encoded by other sequences in the same sample as well. The chain has TRBV12-3 or TRBV12-4 and TRBJ2-5; D is perhaps TRBD1 (6 bases). Trimming took 5 bases from V and 2 from J, leaving 9 bases between them. The CDR3 extends over 13 amino acids. The CDR3 sequence is CASSVGQQETQYF. The CDR3, as DNA: TGTGCCAGCAGTGTCGGACAGCAAGAGACCCAGTACTTC.

This clone was seen once. The chain couples TRBV19 to TRBJ2-2; D perhaps matches TRBD1 (5 bases). V lost 6 bases, J lost 4 bases, and 12 bases lay in between. The CDR3 is 14 residues long. Germline V gene lookup returns CDR1 LNHDA and CDR2 SQIVND (reference sequence). DNA for the CDR3: TGTGCCAGTAGCGCAACAGGATCCACCGGGGAGCTGTTTTTT. This gives the protein CASSATGSTGELFF.

The V and J genes are TRBV7-2 and TRBJ1-2; possibly TRBD1 for D (6 bases). This CDR3 is built from 15 residues. Trimming took off 4 bases at V and 0 bases at J, with 12 bases between the two ends. Germline CDR1 SGHTA, CDR2 FQGNSA. Here the CDR3 DNA reads TGTGCCAGCAGCTATGACAGGCTAGCTAACTATGGCTACACCTTC. Protein: CASSYDRLANYGYTF.

The CDR3 is CASSLDSGGRTDTQYF. DNA for the CDR3: TGTGCCAGCAGCTTAGACAGCGGGGGGCGCACAGATACGCAGTATTTT. V is TRBV7-8 and J is TRBJ2-3; 9 nucleotides align to TRBD2. The V and J ends lost 1 base and 1 base, in that order; junction bases with no gene match: 3. Germline values: CDR1 SGHVS, CDR2 FQNEAQ. CDR3 length: 16 residues. Full variable domain (outside the CDR3, taken from reference TRBV7-8 and TRBJ2-3): GAGVSQSPRYKVAKRGQDVALRCDPISGHVSLFWYQQALGQGPEFLTYFQNEAQLDKSGLPSDRFFAERPEGSVSTLKIQRTQQEDSAVYLCASSLDSGGRTDTQYFGPGTRLTVL.

The chain has TRBV5-1 and TRBJ1-4, with TRBD1 matching over 8 bases. Germline V gene data show CDR1 as SGHRS and CDR2 as YFSETQ. The CDR3 runs 14 residues. V shed 4 bases, J shed 8 bases, and the junction held 7 bases outside the gene matches. The CDR3 nucleotides read TGCGCCAGCAGCCGAGACAGGGGAGGAGAAAAACTGTTTTTT. Translation: CASSRDRGGEKLFF.

The chain joins TRBV12-5 to TRBJ2-5, with TRBD2 matching over 10 bases. The V segment lost 6 bases and the J segment 5 bases; nucleotides outside the gene matches: 6. CDR3 length equals 14 residues. Germline values: CDR1 LGHNT, CDR2 FRNRAP. CDR3 protein: CASGPSGSGETQYF. CDR3 bases: TGTGCTAGTGGACCTAGCGGGAGTGGCGAGACCCAGTACTTC.

V gene TRBV7-9 combines with J gene TRBJ1-3, with D unresolved. Between the trimmed V and J ends, which lost 5 bases and 0 bases, there was a span of 8 bases. The CDR3 has 14 residues. Germline CDR1 and CDR2: SEHNR and FQNEAQ (reference sequence). CDR3 in amino acids: CASSPGVSGNTIYF. The DNA for the CDR3 is TGTGCCAGCAGCCCAGGAGTCTCTGGAAACACCATATATTTT.

The chain combines TRBV5-1 with TRBJ1-6; D uncertain. Trimming took 0 bases from V and 9 from J, leaving 13 bases between them. Germline V gene data show CDR1 as SGHRS and CDR2 as YFSETQ. The CDR3 has 15 amino acids. The CDR3 sequence: CASSLDGQKSSPLHF. The CDR3 region has the DNA TGCGCCAGCAGCTTGGACGGCCAAAAGAGTTCACCCCTCCACTTT.

The V call is TRBV7-3, the J call TRBJ1-5; D gene ambiguous. Germline CDR1 SGHTA, CDR2 FQGTGA. V was clipped by 3 bases and J by 3 bases, with 6 bases between them. The CDR3 is 13 amino acids. CDR3 nucleotide sequence: TGTGCCAGCAGCTTCGCTCCCAATCAGCCCCAGCATTTT. It specifies CASSFAPNQPQHF.

The CDR3 loop is CASSVSNLNYGYTF. The CDR3 coding sequence is TGTGCCAGCAGTGTTAGCAACCTTAACTATGGCTACACCTTC. The chain recombines TRBV2 with TRBJ1-2; D remains ambiguous. This CDR3 contains 14 residues. Trimming removed 4 bases from V and 1 base from J, with 10 bases in between. Germline assignment: CDR1 SNHLY and CDR2 FYNNEI.

J is TRBJ1-6 and V is TRBV6-6, with 9 bases identical to TRBD1. The V and J ends lost 7 bases and 9 bases, in that order; junction bases with no gene match: 10. This CDR3 has 15 amino acids. CDR1 and CDR2 (germline): MNHNY, SVGAGI (reference sequence). CDR3 residues: CASNEAGQGVSPLHF. CDR3 nucleotide sequence: TGTGCCAGCAATGAGGCGGGACAGGGAGTTTCACCCCTCCACTTT.

The chain employs TRBV20-1 and TRBJ2-1; D gene uncertain. The ends were cut back, 2 bases at V and 5 bases at J, with 4 bases in the middle. The CDR3 extends over 11 amino acids. The germline gives CDR1 DFQATT, CDR2 SNEGSKA (reference sequence). CDR3: CSARNDNEQFF. The CDR3 DNA is TGCAGTGCTAGAAATGACAATGAGCAGTTCTTC.

The chain recombines TRBV10-3 with TRBJ1-6; D is unresolved. Between the trimmed V and J ends, which lost 2 bases and 3 bases, there was a span of 5 bases. The CDR3 sequence is 14 residues long. Germline CDR1 ENHRY, CDR2 SYGVKD. This chain's CDR3 is CAISEASYNSPLHF. DNA for the CDR3: TGTGCCATCAGTGAGGCCAGCTATAATTCACCCCTCCACTTT.

The chain uses TRBV19 and TRBJ1-2; possibly TRBD1 for D (6 bases). CDR1 LNHDA and CDR2 SQIVND come from the germline V gene (reference sequence). The CDR3 extends over 12 amino acids. V was cut by 10 bases and J by 4 bases, with 13 bases left in between. Written as DNA, the CDR3 is TGTGCCACGGATACAGGGTTCTATGGCTACACCTTC. Its translation: CATDTGFYGYTF.

The CDR3, as DNA: TGTGCCAGTAGTAGAGAGGGACAGGACGATTCACCCCTCCACTTT. Translated, it gives CASSREGQDDSPLHF. The chain has TRBV19 and TRBJ1-6, with TRBD1 matching 8 bases. V lost 4 bases, J lost 8 bases, and 7 bases stayed unmatched. The germline gives CDR1 LNHDA, CDR2 SQIVND (reference sequence). The CDR3 totals 15 residues.

The rearrangement uses TRBV7-8 and TRBJ2-6, with 13 nucleotides matching TRBD2. The CDR3 loop spans 21 amino acids. Germline V gives CDR1 SGHVS, CDR2 FQNEAQ. V shed 2 bases and J 3 bases; nucleotides not matched to a gene: 13. The CDR3 DNA sequence: TGTGCCAGCAGCTTAAGGCGGGGACTAGCGGGGTTACTCTTTGGGGCCAACGTCCTGACTTTC. It specifies CASSLRRGLAGLLFGANVLTF.

The V and J genes are TRBV5-4 and TRBJ2-7; 13 bases fit TRBD2. The germline V gene encodes CDR1 SGHNT and CDR2 YYREEE (reference sequence). Unmatched junction bases numbered 3, after V lost 3 bases and J lost 3 bases. The CDR3 has 15 residues. The CDR3 DNA sequence: TGTGCCAGCAGCTCGAGACTAGCGGGGGGCTACGAGCAGTACTTC. It encodes CASSSRLAGGYEQYF. The complete variable domain, with remaining parts taken from reference TRBV5-4 and TRBJ2-7, reads ETGVTQSPTHLIKTRGQQVTLRCSSQSGHNTVSWYQQALGQGPQFIFQYYREEENGRGNFPPRFSGLQFPNYSSELNVNALELDDSALYLCASSSRLAGGYEQYFGPGTRLTVT.

The chain recombines TRBV6-2 or TRBV6-3 with TRBJ2-7, with D possibly matching TRBD1 (6 bases). Between the trimmed V and J ends, which lost 6 bases and 6 bases, there was a span of 9 bases. Germline V gene data show CDR1 as MNHEY and CDR2 as SVGEGT. This CDR3 is 11 amino acids long. CDR3 DNA sequence: TGTGCCAGCAGCGAGGGGGTCGAGCAGTACTTC. Its translation: CASSEGVEQYF.

The rearrangement joins TRBV4-1 to TRBJ1-1, with D unresolved. V lost 0 bases to trimming and J lost 8 bases, with 10 bases between them. This CDR3 region has 13 residues. Germline V lookup: CDR1 MGHRA, CDR2 YSYEKL. This CDR3 is CASSQDSLREAFF. The DNA for the CDR3 is TGCGCCAGCAGCCAAGATTCTTTACGGGAAGCTTTCTTT.

This clone was seen a few times. The chain combines TRBV30 with TRBJ1-1; possible D gene TRBD1, 5 bases. CDR1 and CDR2 (germline): GTSNPN, SVGIG (reference sequence). The ends were cut back, 7 bases at V and 1 base at J, with 10 bases in the middle. There are 12 residues in the CDR3. This CDR3 reads CALGRQNTEAFF. DNA for the CDR3: TGTGCCTTGGGACGGCAGAACACTGAAGCTTTCTTT.

This clone was observed a single time. The chain employs TRBV6-5 and TRBJ1-3; D gene ambiguous. Per germline, CDR1 MNHEY and CDR2 SVGAGI. Trimming removed 1 base from V and 4 bases from J, with 8 bases in between. CDR3 length: 14 amino acids. CDR3 residues: CASSYLGRGNTIYF. The CDR3 DNA reads TGTGCCAGCAGTTACTTAGGAAGAGGAAACACCATATATTTT.

The rearrangement links TRBV11-2 to TRBJ1-4, with a weak D call TRBD1 (5 bases). This CDR3 is built from 13 residues. The V gene's germline CDR1 is SGHAT and CDR2 FQNNGV. V gave up 4 bases and J gave up 7 bases, with 10 bases separating them. CDR3 in amino acids: CASSSGVGEKLFF. The CDR3 DNA sequence: TGTGCCAGCAGCTCGGGGGTGGGTGAAAAACTGTTTTTT. Full variable domain (remainder filled in from reference TRBV11-2 and TRBJ1-4): EAGVAQSPRYKIIEKRQSVAFWCNPISGHATLYWYQQILGQGPKLLIQFQNNGVVDDSQLPKDRFSAERLKGVDSTLKIQPAKLEDSAVYLCASSSGVGEKLFFGSGTQLSVL.

V usage is TRBV6-2 or TRBV6-3 and J usage is TRBJ1-2, with TRBD1 as a possible D gene (6 bases). This CDR3 is 17 amino acids long. Germline V lookup: CDR1 MNHEY, CDR2 SVGEGT. The germline V and J ends were trimmed by 2 bases and 1 base, with 17 bases remaining between them. CDR3 sequence reads: CASSYLRTESHNYGYTF. CDR3 in DNA: TGTGCCAGCAGTTACCTCCGGACAGAATCTCATAACTATGGCTACACCTTC.